The clone carrying this T cell receptor (beta chain) was counted many times. This sample was included in a study of T cell repertoires in cytomegalovirus infection. J lost 3 bases, V lost 8 bases, and 18 bases had no gene match. This CDR3 is built from 17 residues. The germline V gene has CDR1 SEHNR and CDR2 FQNEAQ (reference sequence). MiXCR was run by TCRdb on the reads, yielding one entry per CDR3 protein. The sample holds 600,000 to 800,000 distinct CDR3 sequences, 20% to 30% seen once. This sequence joins TRBV7-9 and TRBJ1-1; 7 nucleotides line up with TRBD1. The sample was CD8+ T cells from PBMCs. The sequence was obtained from a human donor in good health (CMV status not recorded). Some clones in this sample may be carry-over from other donors' samples. The CDR3 DNA follows: TGTGCCAGCCACCCCCCGACAGGGCCCCTTGGAGACACTGAAGCTTTCTTT. This gives the protein CASHPPTGPLGDTEAFF.